This TCR beta chain was sequenced during a study of blood T cells in healthy people across ages. Primed by a sample-barcoded 5' primer and a J-beta primer mix, a second PCR proceeded for 7 to 11 cycles. TCRdb re-analysed the 5' RACE reads in MiXCR, keeping a single row per CDR3 protein. The sample contains approximately 940,000 distinct CDR3 sequences, around 48% of which appear only once. The CDR3 is 15 residues long. Germline V lookup: CDR1 SEHNR, CDR2 FQNEAQ (reference sequence). This chain joins TRBV7-9 and TRBJ2-5; 9 bases agree with TRBD1. The last part of the DNA fits TRBJ2-7 better; the J call may be wrong. The clonotype was recovered from a man younger than 40 in good health. The sequenced sample consisted of blood. The CDR3 spells CASSSPWTGVYEQYF. In nucleotides, the CDR3 is TGTGCCAGCAGCTCACCGTGGACAGGGGTCTACGAGCAGTACTTC.